This T cell receptor beta chain was documented in a study of cytomegalovirus exposure and HLA in healthy donors. The study ran its PCR with 60 Vbeta and 13 Jbeta primers. Measured with immunoSEQ multiplex PCR; TCRdb has only the in-frame clones, and not every one. Of 150,000 or so clones in the sample, about 75% were seen once. To note about this clone: The junction and the germline gene differ at one end; a read error may be behind it.

Per germline, CDR1 MNHNS and CDR2 SASEGT. The CDR3 extends over 16 amino acids. The receptor was isolated from a woman aged 50 to 60 in good health and CMV-seropositive. The chain uses TRBV6-1 and TRBJ2-3; TRBD1 matches 7 bases. The sequenced sample was PBMCs. The CDR3 DNA reads TGTGCCATCAGTGATCTAGGGGGCGGGAGCACAGATACGCAGTATTTT. It encodes CAISDLGGGSTDTQYF.